This paragraph covers one T cell receptor (beta chain) sequence. Antigen specificity is unknown. These data come from a study of OX40 agonist ivuxolimab in advanced cancers. The study, taken as a whole, reports: Patients who responded partially at 0.1-3.0 mg/kg showed clonal expansion ranking among the lowest. Both CD4+ and CD8+ T cell populations in blood had undergone clonal expansion by week 6 at 0.1 to 3.0 mg/kg. More expanded clones were found, on average, in CD8+ than in CD4+ T cells.

The CDR3 contains 14 residues. Germline V gene data show CDR1 as SGHAT and CDR2 as FQNNGV. The germline V and J ends were trimmed by 1 base and 4 bases, with 11 bases remaining between them. Produced via immunoSEQ multiplex PCR; TCRdb's table is partial and in-frame only. The table has 98,000 or so clones, approximately 90% seen once; the top ten hold 0.5% to 0.8%. The material sequenced was CD4+ or CD8+ T cells sorted from blood, taken in a trial of the OX40 agonist ivuxolimab. The gene calls are TRBV11-2 and TRBJ2-7; no clear D. This TCR was recovered from an adult with an advanced solid tumor such as melanoma, head and neck, liver or kidney cancer. CDR3 region: CASSLGGSKYEQYF. CDR3 sequence (DNA): TGTGCCAGCAGCTTAGGGGGTTCTAAGTACGAGCAGTACTTC.